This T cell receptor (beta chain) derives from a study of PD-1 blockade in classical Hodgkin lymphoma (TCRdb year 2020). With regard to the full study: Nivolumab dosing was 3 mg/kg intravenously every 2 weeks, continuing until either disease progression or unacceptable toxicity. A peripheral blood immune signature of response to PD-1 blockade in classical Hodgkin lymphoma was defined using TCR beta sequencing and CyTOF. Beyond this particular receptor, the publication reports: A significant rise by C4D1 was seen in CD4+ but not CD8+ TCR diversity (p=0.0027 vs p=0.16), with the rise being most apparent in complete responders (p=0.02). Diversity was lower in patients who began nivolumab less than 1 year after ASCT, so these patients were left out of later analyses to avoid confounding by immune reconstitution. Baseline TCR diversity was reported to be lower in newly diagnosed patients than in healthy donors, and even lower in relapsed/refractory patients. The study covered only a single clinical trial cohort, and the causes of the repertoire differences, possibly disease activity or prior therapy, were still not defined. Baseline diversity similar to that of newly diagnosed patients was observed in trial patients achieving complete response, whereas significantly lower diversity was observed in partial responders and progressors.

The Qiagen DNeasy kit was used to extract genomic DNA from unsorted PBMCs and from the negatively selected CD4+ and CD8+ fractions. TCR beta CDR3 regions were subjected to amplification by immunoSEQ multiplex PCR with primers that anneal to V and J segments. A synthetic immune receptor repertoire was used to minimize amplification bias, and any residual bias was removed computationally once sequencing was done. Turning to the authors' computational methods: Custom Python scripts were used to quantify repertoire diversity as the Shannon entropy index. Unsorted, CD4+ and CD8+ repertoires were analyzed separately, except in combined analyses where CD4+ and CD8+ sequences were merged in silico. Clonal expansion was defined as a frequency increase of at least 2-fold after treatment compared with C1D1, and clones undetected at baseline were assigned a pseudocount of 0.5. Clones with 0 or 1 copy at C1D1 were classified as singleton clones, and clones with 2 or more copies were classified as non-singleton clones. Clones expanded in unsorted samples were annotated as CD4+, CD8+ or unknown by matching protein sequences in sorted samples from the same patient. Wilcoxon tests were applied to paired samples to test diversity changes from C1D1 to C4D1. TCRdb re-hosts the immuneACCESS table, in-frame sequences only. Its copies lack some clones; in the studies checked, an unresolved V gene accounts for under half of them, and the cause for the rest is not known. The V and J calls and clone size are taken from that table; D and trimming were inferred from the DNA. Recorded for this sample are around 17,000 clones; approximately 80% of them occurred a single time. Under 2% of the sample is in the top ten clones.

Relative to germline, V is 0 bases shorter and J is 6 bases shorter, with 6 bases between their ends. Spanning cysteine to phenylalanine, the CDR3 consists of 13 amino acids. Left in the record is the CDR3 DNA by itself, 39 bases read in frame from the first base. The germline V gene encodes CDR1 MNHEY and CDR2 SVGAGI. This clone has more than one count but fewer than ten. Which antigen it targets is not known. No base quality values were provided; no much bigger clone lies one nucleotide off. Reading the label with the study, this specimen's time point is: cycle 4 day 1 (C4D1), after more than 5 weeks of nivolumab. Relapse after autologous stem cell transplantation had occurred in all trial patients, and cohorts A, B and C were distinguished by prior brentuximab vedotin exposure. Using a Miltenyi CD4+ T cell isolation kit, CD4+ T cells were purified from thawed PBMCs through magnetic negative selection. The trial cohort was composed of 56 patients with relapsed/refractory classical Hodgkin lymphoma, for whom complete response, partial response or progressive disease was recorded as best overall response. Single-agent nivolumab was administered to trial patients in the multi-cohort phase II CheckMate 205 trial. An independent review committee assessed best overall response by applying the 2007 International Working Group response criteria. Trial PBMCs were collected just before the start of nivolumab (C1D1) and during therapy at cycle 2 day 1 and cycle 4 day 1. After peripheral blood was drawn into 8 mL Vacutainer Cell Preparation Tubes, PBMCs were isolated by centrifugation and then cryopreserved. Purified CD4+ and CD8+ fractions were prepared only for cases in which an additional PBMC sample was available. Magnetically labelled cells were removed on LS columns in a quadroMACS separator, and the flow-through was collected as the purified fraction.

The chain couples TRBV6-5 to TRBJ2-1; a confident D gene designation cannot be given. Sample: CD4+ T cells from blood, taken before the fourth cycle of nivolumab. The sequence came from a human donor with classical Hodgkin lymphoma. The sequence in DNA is TGTGCCAGCAGTTACTCGAGTGGCAATGAGCAGTTCTTC. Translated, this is CASSYSSGNEQFF.